This TCR beta chain was captured by sequencing in a study of T cells after yellow fever vaccination. Trimming removed 6 bases at V and 8 bases at J, with 20 bases between. The CDR3 is made up of 15 amino acids. A single record per CDR3 protein comes from TCRdb applying MiXCR to the 5' RACE reads. Among approximately 260,000 distinct CDR3 sequences, 10% to 15% were seen once, and the ten largest hold about 0.51%. The V gene is TRBV12-3 or TRBV12-4, the J gene TRBJ2-1; perhaps TRBD1 as D (6 bases). Sequenced material: CD4+ T cells sorted from PBMCs, taken 45 days after the yellow fever booster vaccination. This TCR was recovered from a man aged 25 to 45 who received the YFV17D yellow fever vaccine. The CDR3 here is CASSRNPAGAHEQFF. CDR3 sequence (DNA): TGTGCCAGCAGCCGCAACCCGGCAGGGGCCCATGAGCAGTTCTTC.